These 22 T cell receptor beta chains were sequenced from one sample in a study of T cell repertoires in cytomegalovirus infection. TCRdb reprocessed the reads with MiXCR, giving one entry per CDR3 protein. Altogether 150,000 to 200,000 distinct CDR3 sequences are present, under 25% being singletons, with the ten largest covering approximately 2.9%. The sample consisted of PBMCs. The receptor set was obtained from a human donor in good health (CMV status not recorded). Some clones in this sample may be carry-over from other donors' samples.

This clonotype was counted a few times. This chain joins TRBV7-3 and TRBJ2-2; D not certain. The ends were cut back, 1 base at V and 0 bases at J, with 15 bases in the middle. This CDR3 comprises 18 residues. Germline CDR1 is SGHTA and CDR2 is FQGTGA. As DNA, the CDR3 is TGTGCCAGCAGCTTAAAAGGATTTAGAAGCGCGAACACCGGGGAGCTGTTTTTT. This gives the protein CASSLKGFRSANTGELFF.

V and J are TRBV7-3 and TRBJ2-1, with D maybe TRBD2 (6 bases). Germline-derived CDR1 and CDR2 are SGHTA and FQGTGA. Trimming cost V 5 bases and J 15 bases, with 20 bases left between them. CDR3 length: 13 residues. CDR3 sequence (DNA): TGTGCCAGCAGCCCACCGTCGCGGGGTGTTTTGTTCTTC. Translated: CASSPPSRGVLFF.

This clonotype was counted ten times or more. This chain uses TRBV6-2 or TRBV6-3 with TRBJ2-2; possibly TRBD1 for D (6 bases). The CDR3 covers 16 residues. The germline V gene encodes CDR1 MNHEY and CDR2 SVGEGT. Trimming took 7 bases from V and 3 from J, leaving 18 bases between them. CDR3 loop: CASKEQGFAHTGELFF. The CDR3 region has the DNA TGTGCCAGCAAAGAACAGGGTTTCGCCCACACCGGGGAGCTGTTTTTT.

V gene TRBV12-3 or TRBV12-4 combines with J gene TRBJ1-1; the match to TRBD1 covers 7 bases. The CDR3 consists of 15 residues. V was clipped by 6 bases and J by 4 bases; unmatched bases: 11. Here the CDR3 reads CASSRDSQRGTEAFF. CDR3 nucleotide sequence: TGTGCCAGCAGCCGGGACAGCCAAAGGGGCACTGAAGCTTTCTTT.

This clonotype was picked up many times. The chain has TRBV7-2 and TRBJ2-5; TRBD2 aligns across 13 bases. Trimming removed 2 bases from V and 7 bases from J; junction bases left unmatched: 13. CDR3 length: 18 residues. The germline CDR1 and CDR2 sequences are SGHTA and FQGNSA. The chain's CDR3 is CASSLREPGLAGAATQYF. As DNA, the CDR3 is TGTGCCAGCAGCTTAAGGGAGCCTGGACTAGCGGGAGCAGCGACCCAGTACTTC. Full variable domain (remainder filled in from reference TRBV7-2 and TRBJ2-5): GAGVSQSPSNKVTEKGKDVELRCDPISGHTALYWYRQSLGQGLEFLIYFQGNSAPDKSGLPSDRFSAERTGGSVSTLTIQRTQQEDSAVYLCASSLREPGLAGAATQYFGPGTRLLVL.

The V call is TRBV5-5, the J call TRBJ2-5; D is unclear. V dropped 4 bases and J dropped 3 bases, with 10 bases sitting between them. Germline CDR1 reads SGHKS; CDR2 reads YYEKEE (reference sequence). The CDR3 contains 13 residues. The CDR3 nucleotides read TGTGCCAGCAGCCATGAGTGGGAAGAGACCCAGTACTTC. Protein: CASSHEWEETQYF.

This clonotype occurred many times. The CDR3 loop reads CASSEAGGTDTQYF. In DNA, the CDR3 is TGTGCCAGCAGTGAAGCCGGGGGAACAGATACGCAGTATTTT. V gene TRBV6-1 combines with J gene TRBJ2-3, with D perhaps TRBD2 (6 bases). V was cut by 0 bases and J by 3 bases, with 7 bases left in between. Germline CDR1 is MNHNS and CDR2 is SASEGT. CDR3 length: 14 amino acids.

The table lists this clonotype with a few counts. The J gene is TRBJ2-1, the V gene TRBV2; perhaps TRBD2 as D (5 bases). Germline CDR1 and CDR2: SNHLY and FYNNEI. The CDR3 is made up of 14 amino acids. Deletions cut 7 bases from V and 5 bases from J, with 15 bases between. The CDR3 region is CASTEDSPHNEQFF. CDR3 DNA sequence: TGTGCCAGCACCGAGGACTCCCCTCACAATGAGCAGTTCTTC.

This clonotype was detected ten times or more. The chain links TRBV7-2 to TRBJ1-3, with 7 bases that match TRBD1. In germline, CDR1 is SGHTA, CDR2 FQGNSA. V gave up 3 bases and J gave up 4 bases; unmatched junction bases: 12. The CDR3 runs to 17 residues. The CDR3: CASSLGPDPGQGNTIYF. DNA for the CDR3: TGTGCCAGCAGCTTGGGTCCTGATCCGGGACAGGGAAACACCATATATTTT.

This clonotype showed up just a few times. The V and J genes are TRBV7-6 and TRBJ1-4; no definite D call. This CDR3 spans 14 amino acids. Per germline, CDR1 SGHVS and CDR2 FNYEAQ. Trimming left V 4 bases short and J 5 bases short, with 11 bases between. This CDR3 is CASSSYTENEKLFF. Written as DNA, the CDR3 is TGTGCCAGCAGCTCATACACCGAAAATGAAAAACTGTTTTTT.

This chain's CDR3 is CASSLGGQPNEKLFF. The CDR3 DNA is TGTGCCAGTAGTCTGGGGGGACAGCCTAATGAAAAACTGTTTTTT. This chain joins TRBV19 and TRBJ1-4, with 7 positions matching TRBD1. The ends lost 5 bases at V and 3 bases at J; junction bases unmatched: 6. Per the germline V gene, CDR1 is LNHDA and CDR2 is SQIVND (reference sequence). This CDR3 comprises 15 residues.

This clonotype was seen ten or more times. The chain has TRBV24-1 and TRBJ2-1; tentative D call: TRBD1 (6 bases). Germline-derived CDR1 and CDR2 are KGHDR and SFDVKD. The CDR3 loop spans 17 amino acids. With 4 bases removed from V and 4 bases from J, the gap between germline ends came to 19 bases. In DNA, the CDR3 is TGTGCCACCAGTGACGGTGGACAGACCAAAAAATACAATGAGCAGTTCTTC. This sequence encodes CATSDGGQTKKYNEQFF.

This clonotype appeared many times. The rearrangement links TRBV5-6 to TRBJ2-3; D may correspond to TRBD1 or TRBD2 (6 bases each). Per the germline V gene, CDR1 is SGHDT and CDR2 is YYEEEE. The V end lost 2 bases, the J end lost 11 bases, and 15 bases lay between the germline ends. This CDR3 has 13 residues. The CDR3 reads CASSFHPGDKQYF. The CDR3 DNA follows: TGTGCCAGCAGCTTTCATCCGGGGGACAAGCAGTATTTT.

This clonotype has more than one count but fewer than ten. V and J are TRBV5-4 and TRBJ2-1; D is possibly TRBD1 (5 bases). There are 15 residues in the CDR3. In germline, CDR1 is SGHNT, CDR2 YYREEE (reference sequence). The V gene lost 2 bases and the J gene lost 2 bases, with 11 bases spanning the gap. The CDR3 DNA follows: TGTGCCAGCAGCTTTCCCGCAGGGACCTACAATGAGCAGTTCTTC. It translates to CASSFPAGTYNEQFF.

CDR3 amino acids: CASSLFMGGVTYEQFF. For the CDR3, the DNA is TGTGCCAGCAGCTTATTTATGGGCGGGGTTACCTATGAGCAGTTCTTC. The genes are TRBV7-4 and TRBJ2-1; weak D call: TRBD2 (6 bases). This CDR3 has 16 amino acids. Germline lookup yields CDR1 SGHVT and CDR2 SQSDAQ. Trimming pared 2 bases from V and 8 bases from J, leaving 19 bases between.

The DNA of the CDR3 is TGTGCCAGTAGTACACAGGGGGCGGCCGCTGAAGCTTTCTTT. Amino acids: CASSTQGAAAEAFF. This chain uses TRBV19 with TRBJ1-1, with 9 positions matching TRBD1. J gave up 6 bases and V 4 bases, and 6 bases lay outside the gene matches. The germline V gene has CDR1 LNHDA and CDR2 SQIVND (reference sequence). The CDR3 is made up of 14 amino acids.

The V and J genes are TRBV6-4 and TRBJ2-2; TRBD1 aligns across 12 bases. Germline V gene sequence: CDR1 MRHNA, CDR2 SNTAGT. This CDR3 spans 16 amino acids. V dropped 7 bases and J dropped 4; count of bases not matched to a gene: 7. The CDR3 region is CASKGTGGVGTGELFF. CDR3 coding DNA: TGTGCCAGCAAGGGGACAGGGGGCGTCGGCACCGGGGAGCTGTTTTTT.

The chain has TRBV28 and TRBJ1-5; perhaps TRBD1 as D (6 bases). In germline, CDR1 is MDHEN, CDR2 SYDVKM. Trimming removed 8 bases at V and 1 base at J, with 12 bases between. This CDR3 spans 14 amino acids. The CDR3 DNA reads TGTGCCAGCGGCGGACAGCAGAGCAATCAGCCCCAGCATTTT. This encodes CASGGQQSNQPQHF.

This clonotype came up a few times. V and J are TRBV7-6 and TRBJ2-4; 8 bases fit TRBD2. Germline V CDR1 and CDR2: SGHVS, FNYEAQ. The V segment lost 2 bases and the J segment 1 base; nucleotides outside the gene matches: 10. The CDR3 has 18 residues. Here the CDR3 reads CASSLPGTRGLAKNIQYF. The CDR3 DNA is TGTGCCAGCAGCTTACCCGGGACTAGGGGGTTGGCCAAAAACATTCAGTACTTC.

This clonotype came up a few times. This chain joins TRBV19 and TRBJ1-2, with unresolved D. V dropped 7 bases and J dropped 5 bases, with 17 bases sitting between them. This CDR3 region has 14 residues. Germline V lookup: CDR1 LNHDA, CDR2 SQIVND (reference sequence). CDR3 amino acids: CASISTRSTYGYTF. The CDR3 DNA sequence: TGTGCCAGTATTTCCACTAGGAGCACTTATGGCTACACCTTC.

Many counts were recorded for this clonotype. The chain carries TRBV7-2 and TRBJ1-3; no definite D call. Germline V CDR1 and CDR2: SGHTA, FQGNSA. V lost 0 bases, J lost 0 bases, and 6 bases lay in between. The CDR3 has 15 residues. DNA for the CDR3: TGTGCCAGCAGCTTAGCACAGAGCTCTGGAAACACCATATATTTT. Protein sequence: CASSLAQSSGNTIYF.

This chain joins TRBV9 and TRBJ2-7; D gene uncertain. V was cut by 3 bases and J by 0 bases, with 7 bases left in between. The CDR3 spans 13 residues. Per the germline V gene, CDR1 is SGDLS and CDR2 is YYNGEE. CDR3 sequence reads: CASSESPSYEQYF. The CDR3, as DNA: TGTGCCAGCAGCGAGTCCCCCTCCTACGAGCAGTACTTC.